The clone carrying this T cell receptor beta chain was seen once. Germline values: CDR1 GTSNPN, CDR2 SVGIG (reference sequence). V lost 3 bases, J lost 3 bases, and 3 bases stayed unmatched. There are 13 residues in the CDR3. This record belongs to a study of blood T cell repertoires in COVID-19. Study as a whole: In each case, the material was cDNA or gDNA derived from T cells, B-cell-depleted T cells, or PBMCs.

The data were produced by immunoSEQ multiplex PCR, yet TCRdb's version contains in-frame clones alone and is incomplete. Among under 200,000 clones listed, 65% to 90% were seen once. Specimen: PBMCs or T cells enriched from blood (not recorded which). The chain is built from TRBV30 and TRBJ1-2; 8 bases are a match to TRBD1. The sequence was collected from a woman aged 60-75 years with acute COVID-19. DNA for the CDR3: TGTGCCTGGAGCTTGGACAGGGACTATGGCTACACCTTC. Amino acids: CAWSLDRDYGYTF. Supplemented by reference TRBV30 and TRBJ1-2, the full variable domain reads SQTIHQWPATLVQPVGSPLSLECTVEGTSNPNLYWYRQAAGRGLQLLFYSVGIGQISSEVPQNLSASRPQDRQFILSSKKLLLSDSGFYLCAWSLDRDYGYTFGSGTRLTVV.